Following are 32 T cell receptor beta chains from one sample sequenced in a study of read filtering for tumor transcriptome and immune sequencing. Molecular barcoded adaptors covering alpha/delta and beta/gamma chains were used on roughly 400 ng RNA. TCRdb redid the calling of the reads with MiXCR, one entry per CDR3 protein. This sample yields approximately 90,000 distinct CDR3 sequences, of which approximately 21% are seen a single time; more than 9.5% belongs to the top ten. Sequencing was carried out using a population of CD138-negative cells sorted from bone marrow. These TCRs come from a donor at least 40 years old with multiple myeloma.

There are many counts of this clonotype. The chain joins TRBV20-1 to TRBJ1-6; D is uncertain. This CDR3 spans 13 amino acids. Trimming left V 6 bases short and J 0 bases short, with 6 bases between. Germline-derived CDR1 and CDR2 are DFQATT and SNEGSKA (reference sequence). CDR3 nucleotides: TGCAGTGCGATAAGCTCCTATAATTCACCCCTCCACTTT. This translates into CSAISSYNSPLHF.

With respect to this clonotype: A clone one base away is much larger, so this may be a read error. The V and J genes are TRBV12-3 or TRBV12-4 and TRBJ1-1; 7 positions match TRBD1. With 5 bases clipped from V and 8 bases from J, the junction kept 8 bases outside the gene matches. CDR3 size: 13 residues. In DNA form, the CDR3 reads TGTGCCAGCAGTCCCGGACAGGTTCTCGAAGCTTTCTTT. Encoded protein: CASSPGQVLEAFF.

This clonotype showed up just a few times. J is TRBJ2-3 and V is TRBV7-8; D gene ambiguous. This CDR3 is built from 14 residues. With 1 base removed from V and 2 bases from J, the gap between germline ends came to 7 bases. CDR1 is SGHVS, CDR2 FQNEAQ, per germline. CDR3 residues: CASSLVSVTDTQYF. Written as DNA, the CDR3 is TGTGCCAGCAGCTTAGTAAGCGTCACAGATACGCAGTATTTT.

On this clonotype itself: One junction end disagrees with the germline gene, perhaps due to a read error. The chain recombines TRBV3-1 with TRBJ2-5, with no clear D. The germline CDR1 and CDR2 sequences are LGHDT and YNNKEL (reference sequence). CDR3 length equals 16 residues. CDR3 bases: TGTGCCAGCAGCCGCCGGCTAGGGCCGTACCAAGAGACCCAGCACTTC. This codes for CASSRRLGPYQETQHF.

Points on this clonotype: This may arise from a read error, as a much more abundant clone is one base away. This chain joins TRBV2 and TRBJ1-4, with D perhaps TRBD1 (5 bases). The CDR3 contains 15 residues. From germline, CDR1 is SNHLY and CDR2 FYNNEI. V lost 7 bases and J 2 bases, leaving 14 bases between the germline ends. The CDR3 loop reads CASMKVRGTNEKLFF. Here the CDR3 DNA reads TGTGCCAGCATGAAGGTTCGGGGGACTAATGAAAAACTGTTTTTT.

This clonotype was seen many times. This chain links TRBV6-6 with TRBJ2-7; 7 bases are a match to TRBD1. J gave up 2 bases and V 2 bases, and 3 bases lay outside the gene matches. The CDR3 is 14 residues long. Germline V gene lookup returns CDR1 MNHNY and CDR2 SVGAGI (reference sequence). For the CDR3, the DNA is TGTGCCAGCAGTTACACAGGGGTAACCTACGAGCAGTACTTC. This encodes CASSYTGVTYEQYF.

In this sample, this clonotype turned up many times. The rearrangement joins TRBV20-1 to TRBJ1-5; no clear D gene. CDR1 DFQATT and CDR2 SNEGSKA come from the germline V gene (reference sequence). The V end was cut by 6 bases, the J end by 4 bases, with 7 bases between. CDR3 length: 11 residues. This chain's CDR3 is CSAGRNQPQHF. The CDR3 coding sequence is TGCAGTGCGGGGAGGAATCAGCCCCAGCATTTT.

This clonotype was seen at least ten times. The chain employs TRBV19 and TRBJ1-5, with no clear D. Germline lookup yields CDR1 LNHDA and CDR2 SQIVND (reference sequence). The CDR3 spans 12 residues. Trimming cost V 3 bases and J 5 bases, with 5 bases left between them. CDR3 in amino acids: CASSMRDQPQHF. Here the CDR3 DNA reads TGTGCCAGTAGTATGAGAGATCAGCCCCAGCATTTT.

Comments on this clonotype: Possible read error: a much larger clone is one base away. This chain joins TRBV3-1 and TRBJ2-2, with D uncertain. The CDR3 is made up of 13 amino acids. Germline loops: CDR1 LGHDT, CDR2 YNNKEL (reference sequence). In DNA, the CDR3 is TGTGCCGGCAGCCAAGGCGTAACCGGGGAGCTGTTTTTT. It codes for CAGSQGVTGELFF.

This clonotype turned up a few times. The chain employs TRBV10-3 and TRBJ1-2; the match to TRBD1 covers 8 bases. CDR3 size: 14 residues. With 6 bases clipped from V and 8 bases from J, the junction kept 11 bases outside the gene matches. Germline V lookup: CDR1 ENHRY, CDR2 SYGVKD. The CDR3 DNA follows: TGTGCCATCAGCCTGACAGGGGATGCGGGCGGCTACACCTTC. Its translation: CAISLTGDAGGYTF.

This clonotype was observed many times. The chain uses TRBV7-9 and TRBJ2-1; TRBD2 matches at 7 bases. Germline V gives CDR1 SEHNR, CDR2 FQNEAQ (reference sequence). V lost 7 bases, J lost 5 bases, and 8 bases stayed unmatched. The CDR3 extends over 14 amino acids. The CDR3 protein is CASTRRGSHNEQFF. In DNA form, the CDR3 reads TGTGCCAGCACTAGGCGGGGGTCCCACAATGAGCAGTTCTTC.

This clonotype was found many times. This chain uses TRBV2 with TRBJ2-1; maybe TRBD2 (6 bases). V was cut by 3 bases and J by 4 bases, with 13 bases left in between. CDR1 and CDR2 (germline): SNHLY, FYNNEI. The CDR3 length is 15 residues. CDR3 in DNA: TGTGCCAGCAGTGAGGCGGGACGTCCTTACAATGAGCAGTTCTTC. This translates into CASSEAGRPYNEQFF.

The sample holds many counts of this clonotype. This CDR3 is CASSYQGDSGAEAFF. The CDR3 DNA is TGTGCCAGCAGCTATCAAGGGGACAGTGGTGCTGAAGCTTTCTTT. This chain links TRBV7-9 with TRBJ1-1; TRBD1 matches 7 bases. The CDR3 contains 15 residues. Germline CDR1 SEHNR, CDR2 FQNEAQ (reference sequence). The V and J ends lost 4 bases and 6 bases, in that order; junction bases with no gene match: 11.

A note on this clonotype: A much larger clone sits a single nucleotide away, making a read error possible. The gene calls are TRBV6-1 and TRBJ2-7; D is undetermined. Germline V gives CDR1 MNHNS, CDR2 SASEGT. V lost 0 bases and J 5 bases, leaving 8 bases between the germline ends. This CDR3 comprises 13 residues. CDR3: CASSEASVHEQYF. The CDR3 nucleotides are TGTGCCAGCAGTGAAGCTAGTGTCCACGAGCAGTACTTC.

Turning to this clonotype: A much larger clone differs by one base, so this may be a read error. This chain connects TRBV7-8 to TRBJ2-6, with D perhaps given as TRBD1 or TRBD2 (5 bases each). The germline V gene encodes CDR1 SGHVS and CDR2 FQNEAQ. This CDR3 contains 16 residues. The CDR3 protein is CASSMGRYSGANVLAF. Here the CDR3 DNA reads TGTGCCAGCAGCATGGGACGGTACTCTGGGGCCAACGTCCTGGCTTTC.

The chain joins TRBV7-9 to TRBJ2-7; D unclear. CDR1 is SEHNR, CDR2 FQNEAQ, per germline (reference sequence). The CDR3 has 12 amino acids. V was pared by 5 bases and J by 7 bases, with 12 bases between. DNA of the CDR3: TGTGCCAGCAGCCCCGGAGCCGGGGAGCAGTACTTC. Amino acid sequence: CASSPGAGEQYF.

This clonotype was seen only a few times. This chain joins TRBV13 and TRBJ1-1, with D possibly matching TRBD1 (6 bases). Trimming took 6 bases from V and 7 from J, leaving 12 bases between them. This CDR3 has 12 residues. In germline, CDR1 is PRHDT, CDR2 FYEKMQ (reference sequence). CDR3 residues: CASSNEGGEAFF. The DNA of the CDR3 is TGTGCCAGCAGTAACGAGGGGGGTGAAGCTTTCTTT. Variable domain in full (rest from reference TRBV13 and TRBJ1-1): AAGVIQSPRHLIKEKRETATLKCYPIPRHDTVYWYQQGPGQDPQFLISFYEKMQSDKGSIPDRFSAQQFSDYHSELNMSSLELGDSALYFCASSNEGGEAFFGQGTRLTVV.

This clonotype was counted at least ten times. The rearrangement uses TRBV12-3 or TRBV12-4 and TRBJ1-1, with TRBD1 matching 7 bases. The CDR3 has 18 residues. J was trimmed by 4 bases and V by 5 bases; bases with no gene match: 19. Here the CDR3 reads CASSARFESQGFGTEAFF. For the CDR3, the DNA is TGTGCCAGCAGTGCCCGTTTTGAGTCACAGGGGTTCGGCACTGAAGCTTTCTTT.

This clonotype was observed a handful of times. The chain has TRBV2 and TRBJ1-2; D remains ambiguous. This CDR3 contains 13 residues. Per the germline V gene, CDR1 is SNHLY and CDR2 is FYNNEI. V gave up 0 bases and J gave up 0 bases, with 2 bases separating them. The CDR3 bases are TGTGCCAGCAGTGAAGCAACTAACTATGGCTACACCTTC. It specifies CASSEATNYGYTF.

A remark on this clonotype: It may be a read error: a sequence one base away is much more abundant. Lacking the conserved final phenylalanine or tryptophan, this CDR3 likely reflects a read error. The CDR3 is CASSPNTGTGQPQHS. The CDR3 nucleotides are TGTGCCAGCAGTCCAAATACGGGGACCGGGCAGCCCCAGCATTCT. This chain uses TRBV2 with TRBJ1-5; perhaps TRBD1 as D (5 bases). The CDR3 consists of 15 residues. V was trimmed by 5 bases and J by 7 bases, leaving 18 bases between them. CDR1 and CDR2 from the germline V gene are SNHLY and FYNNEI.

The rearrangement uses TRBV3-1 and TRBJ2-1; 10 positions match TRBD2. The CDR3 runs 16 residues. The junction had 9 bases not matched to a gene; V was cut back by 4 bases and J by 6 bases. CDR1 and CDR2 (germline): LGHDT, YNNKEL (reference sequence). CDR3 amino acids: CASSRYSGGAFNEQFF. The CDR3 DNA follows: TGTGCCAGCAGCCGATACAGCGGGGGGGCTTTCAATGAGCAGTTCTTC.

The V call is TRBV12-3 or TRBV12-4, the J call TRBJ1-4; no reliable D call. V lost 6 bases to trimming and J lost 8 bases, with 16 bases between them. The CDR3 runs 14 residues. The CDR3 nucleotides read TGTGCCAGCAGCGCTATAGGCCGCGGAGAAAAACTGTTTTTT. Residues: CASSAIGRGEKLFF.

The genes are TRBV28 and TRBJ2-5; 8 nucleotides match TRBD1. Germline V gene lookup returns CDR1 MDHEN and CDR2 SYDVKM. The CDR3 loop spans 15 amino acids. The CDR3 sequence is CDTRALGQGRETQYF. As DNA, the CDR3 is TGTGACACCAGGGCCCTCGGACAGGGACGAGAGACCCAGTACTTC. The variable domain in full, completed from reference TRBV28 and TRBJ2-5, reads DVKVTQSSRYLVKRTGEKVFLECVQDMDHENMFWYRQDPGLGLRLIYFSYDVKMKEKGDIPEGYSVSREKKERFSLILESASTNQTSMYLCDTRALGQGRETQYFGPGTRLLVL.

In the case of this clonotype: This may come from a read error, since a much larger clone is one base off. No conserved phenylalanine or tryptophan is present at the end of the CDR3, so a read error is the likely explanation. The chain recombines TRBV12-3 or TRBV12-4 with TRBJ2-4; maybe TRBD1 (5 bases). Deletions cut 7 bases from V and 12 bases from J, with 19 bases between. CDR3 length: 13 residues. CDR3 DNA: TGTGCCAGCAAGGACGTTGGACAAGGCGATCAGTACCTC. Protein product: CASKDVGQGDQYL.

This clonotype was counted ten times or more. The chain couples TRBV20-1 to TRBJ2-1; D is ambiguous. The V end was cut by 6 bases, the J end by 8 bases, with 8 bases between. Germline values: CDR1 DFQATT, CDR2 SNEGSKA (reference sequence). The CDR3 totals 10 residues. The CDR3 nucleotides are TGCAGTGCCGTCGTTCATGAGCAGTTCTTC. This codes for CSAVVHEQFF.

Remarks on this clonotype: In this CDR3 the conserved last residue, phenylalanine or tryptophan, is missing, so a read error is likely. The chain joins TRBV6-5 to TRBJ1-1; TRBD1 agrees at 11 bases. The CDR3 totals 14 residues. CDR1 and CDR2 from the germline V gene are MNHEY and SVGAGI. The V segment lost 6 bases and the J segment 2 bases; nucleotides outside the gene matches: 2. The CDR3 DNA is TGTGCCAGCAGGGACAGGGGGCGAAACACTGAAGCTTTCCTT. Translation gives CASRDRGRNTEAFL.

This clonotype was detected many times. The genes are TRBV24-1 and TRBJ2-1, with 7 bases fitting TRBD1. Germline V lookup: CDR1 KGHDR, CDR2 SFDVKD. The CDR3 is made up of 15 amino acids. With V trimmed by 1 base and J by 9 bases, 8 bases remained unmatched. The CDR3 sequence is CATSDFKGARSEQFF. The DNA of the CDR3 is TGTGCCACCAGTGATTTTAAGGGGGCTCGCAGTGAGCAGTTCTTC.

A note on this clonotype: A read error is possible here, since a much larger clone lies one base away. The rearrangement links TRBV6-1 to TRBJ2-5; D may be TRBD1 (6 bases). V lost 10 bases and J lost 4, with 13 bases in between. Per the germline V gene, CDR1 is MNHNS and CDR2 is SASEGT. The CDR3 consists of 12 residues. The CDR3 nucleotides are TGTGCCAACAACTTCAGGGGAGAGACCCAGTACTTC. It yields the protein CANNFRGETQYF.

This clonotype was found many times. The rearrangement uses TRBV2 and TRBJ2-2; D is possibly TRBD2 (5 bases). Looked up from germline, CDR1 is SNHLY and CDR2 is FYNNEI. The CDR3 sequence is 14 residues long. V lost 6 bases to trimming and J lost 7 bases, with 15 bases between them. CDR3 sequence (DNA): TGTGCCAGCAGGGTACTAGAGGCGGTCGGGGAGCTGTTTTTT. It specifies CASRVLEAVGELFF.

The rearrangement uses TRBV7-9 and TRBJ2-1, with 8 nucleotides matching TRBD2. Looked up from germline, CDR1 is SEHNR and CDR2 is FQNEAQ (reference sequence). The ends lost 5 bases at V and 8 bases at J; junction bases unmatched: 11. The CDR3 has 15 residues. The CDR3 nucleotides are TGTGCCAGCAGCCAGCCGGGCGGGGGGCGCTATGAGCAGTTCTTC. It translates to CASSQPGGGRYEQFF.

This clonotype has more than one count but fewer than ten. Possible read error: a much larger clone is one base away. V gene TRBV5-1 combines with J gene TRBJ2-1; D not certain. The CDR3 length is 12 residues. V was clipped by 7 bases and J by 8 bases, with 13 bases between them. From germline, CDR1 is SGHRS and CDR2 YFSETQ. CDR3 amino acids: CASGPDIHEQFF. The CDR3, as DNA: TGCGCCAGCGGCCCGGATATCCATGAGCAGTTCTTC.

The J gene is TRBJ2-7, the V gene TRBV30; 7 bases fit TRBD1. V shed 5 bases and J 5 bases; nucleotides not matched to a gene: 9. The CDR3 loop spans 13 amino acids. Germline assignment: CDR1 GTSNPN and CDR2 SVGIG (reference sequence). Here the CDR3 reads CAWDRNRGHEQYF. CDR3 bases: TGTGCCTGGGACAGGAACAGGGGCCACGAGCAGTACTTC.